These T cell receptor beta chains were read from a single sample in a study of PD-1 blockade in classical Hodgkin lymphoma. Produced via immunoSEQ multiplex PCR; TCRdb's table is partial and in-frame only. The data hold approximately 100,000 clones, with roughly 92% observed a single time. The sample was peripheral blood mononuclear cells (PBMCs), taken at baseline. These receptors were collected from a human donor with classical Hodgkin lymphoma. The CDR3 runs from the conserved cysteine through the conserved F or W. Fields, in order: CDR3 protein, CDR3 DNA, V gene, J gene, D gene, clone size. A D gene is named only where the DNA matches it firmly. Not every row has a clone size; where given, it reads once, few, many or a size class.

CDR3: CASSGQGGSNQPQHF
DNA: TGTGCCAGCAGTGGTCAGGGTGGTAGCAATCAGCCCCAGCATTTT
V: TRBV28
J: TRBJ1-5
D: NA
size: NA

CDR3: CASPRKRGLAPNEQFF
DNA: TGTGCCAGCCCGAGGAAGAGGGGACTAGCACCTAATGAGCAGTTCTTC
V: TRBV7-8
J: TRBJ2-1
D: TRBD2
size: NA

CDR3: CASRPTGGNEKLFF
DNA: TGTGCCAGCAGGCCGACAGGGGGTAATGAAAAACTGTTTTTT
V: TRBV7-9
J: TRBJ1-4
D: TRBD1
size: NA

CDR3: CSVGQVSLTDTQYF
DNA: TGCAGCGTTGGACAGGTTTCACTCACAGATACGCAGTATTTT
V: TRBV29-1
J: TRBJ2-3
D: NA
size: NA

CDR3: CASSVGDHIQYF
DNA: TGTGCCAGCAGCGTAGGAGATCACATTCAGTACTTC
V: TRBV9
J: TRBJ2-4
D: NA
size: few

CDR3: CAWSVIQTYGYTF
DNA: TGTGCCTGGAGTGTTATCCAGACCTATGGCTACACCTTC
V: TRBV30
J: TRBJ1-2
D: NA
size: NA

CDR3: CASSFEDREAFF
DNA: TGTGCCAGCAGCTTTGAGGACAGGGAAGCTTTCTTT
V: TRBV7-9
J: TRBJ1-1
D: TRBD1
size: NA

CDR3: CASSLVAGGNTEAFF
DNA: TGCGCCAGCAGCTTGGTGGCAGGTGGGAACACTGAAGCTTTCTTT
V: TRBV5-1
J: TRBJ1-1
D: NA
size: NA

CDR3: CASSLNSGRAHEQYF
DNA: TGTGCCAGCAGCTTAAATAGCGGGAGGGCCCACGAGCAGTACTTC
V: TRBV13
J: TRBJ2-7
D: TRBD2
size: NA

CDR3: CASSLESSSLQFF
DNA: TGCGCCAGCAGCTTGGAGTCTTCTAGCTTGCAGTTCTTC
V: TRBV5-1
J: TRBJ2-1
D: NA
size: NA

CDR3: CASIRTGELFF
DNA: TGTGCCAGCATTCGCACCGGGGAGCTGTTTTTT
V: TRBV6-1
J: TRBJ2-2
D: NA
size: NA

CDR3: CAISSKDGNTIYF
DNA: TGTGCCATCAGTAGCAAAGACGGAAACACCATATATTTT
V: TRBV10-3
J: TRBJ1-3
D: NA
size: NA

CDR3: CASSLTGTGLQPQHF
DNA: TGTGCCAGCAGCTTGACCGGGACAGGGCTTCAGCCCCAGCATTTT
V: TRBV5-6
J: TRBJ1-5
D: TRBD1
size: NA

CDR3: CASSLENTGELFF
DNA: TGTGCCAGCAGTTTAGAGAACACCGGGGAGCTGTTTTTT
V: TRBV27
J: TRBJ2-2
D: NA
size: once

CDR3: CASTDGARRGSDIQYF
DNA: TGTGCCAGCACCGACGGGGCCCGGAGAGGTTCGGACATTCAGTACTTC
V: TRBV6-6
J: TRBJ2-4
D: NA
size: NA

CDR3: CAWSAGTAPWEQYF
DNA: TGTGCCTGGAGTGCCGGGACAGCGCCTTGGGAGCAGTACTTC
V: TRBV30
J: TRBJ2-7
D: TRBD1
size: NA

CDR3: CASSPGQGVKVQYF
DNA: TGTGCCAGCAGCCCGGGACAGGGGGTAAAAGTCCAGTACTTC
V: TRBV27
J: TRBJ2-5
D: TRBD1
size: NA

CDR3: CASSFLGYEQYF
DNA: TGTGCCAGCAGCTTCCTGGGCTACGAGCAGTACTTC
V: TRBV11-2
J: TRBJ2-7
D: NA
size: once

CDR3: CASSADRYEQYF
DNA: TGTGCCAGCAGTGCAGACAGGTACGAGCAGTACTTC
V: TRBV27
J: TRBJ2-7
D: NA
size: NA

CDR3: CAWSVNRRDYEQYF
DNA: TGTGCCTGGAGTGTTAATCGCAGGGACTACGAGCAGTACTTC
V: TRBV30
J: TRBJ2-7
D: NA
size: NA

CDR3: CASTGTLASGANVLTF
DNA: TGTGCCAGCACCGGGACTCTCGCCTCTGGGGCCAACGTCCTGACTTTC
V: TRBV9
J: TRBJ2-6
D: NA
size: NA

CDR3: CASSYFPSGELFF
DNA: TGTGCCAGCAGTTATTTTCCCTCGGGGGAGCTGTTTTTT
V: TRBV6-5
J: TRBJ2-2
D: NA
size: NA

CDR3: CSVHEGLREKLFF
DNA: TGCAGCGTCCACGAGGGGCTACGTGAAAAACTGTTTTTT
V: TRBV29-1
J: TRBJ1-4
D: NA
size: few

CDR3: CASSFGSGGRMDEQFF
DNA: TGTGCCAGCAGCTTTGGTTCTGGAGGAAGGATGGATGAGCAGTTCTTC
V: TRBV5-4
J: TRBJ2-1
D: NA
size: NA

CDR3: CASSLVAEAFF
DNA: TGTGCCAGCAGCTTGGTCGCTGAAGCTTTCTTT
V: TRBV5-8
J: TRBJ1-1
D: NA
size: few

CDR3: CSVPNGGLSDTQYF
DNA: TGCAGCGTGCCTAACGGGGGTCTCAGCGATACGCAGTATTTT
V: TRBV29-1
J: TRBJ2-3
D: NA
size: NA

CDR3: CASSYGRSQPQHF
DNA: TGTGCCAGCAGTTACGGGCGAAGTCAGCCCCAGCATTTT
V: TRBV6-5
J: TRBJ1-5
D: NA
size: NA

CDR3: CASSPKETQYF
DNA: TGTGCCAGCAGCCCGAAAGAGACCCAGTACTTC
V: TRBV14
J: TRBJ2-5
D: NA
size: NA

CDR3: CASRLVMRIASGMYNEQFF
DNA: TGTGCAAGTCGCTTAGTGATGAGGATAGCTAGCGGGATGTACAATGAGCAGTTCTTC
V: TRBV12-2
J: TRBJ2-1
D: NA
size: NA

CDR3: CASSFIRGKADTQYF
DNA: TGTGCCAGCAGTTTTATCCGGGGGAAGGCAGATACGCAGTATTTT
V: TRBV27
J: TRBJ2-3
D: NA
size: NA

CDR3: CASILTGPQRDTQYF
DNA: TGTGCCAGCATACTGACGGGGCCACAACGGGATACGCAGTATTTT
V: TRBV6-1
J: TRBJ2-3
D: NA
size: NA

CDR3: CASSPTLWTQQFF
DNA: TGTGCCAGCAGCCCCACCCTCTGGACCCAGCAGTTCTTC
V: TRBV4-2
J: TRBJ2-1
D: NA
size: NA

CDR3: CASSEIWEGTEAFF
DNA: TGTGCCAGCAGTGAAATCTGGGAGGGGACTGAAGCTTTCTTT
V: TRBV2
J: TRBJ1-1
D: NA
size: NA

CDR3: CASGSPRSYNEQFF
DNA: TGTGCCAGCGGTTCTCCGAGGTCCTACAATGAGCAGTTCTTC
V: TRBV7-9
J: TRBJ2-1
D: NA
size: NA

CDR3: CASSQDRTTWETQYF
DNA: TGTGCCAGCAGCCAAGATCGGACCACATGGGAGACCCAGTACTTC
V: TRBV14
J: TRBJ2-5
D: NA
size: NA

CDR3: CASSTDRGRNEQYF
DNA: TGTGCCAGCAGTACCGACAGGGGGCGGAACGAGCAGTACTTC
V: TRBV28
J: TRBJ2-7
D: TRBD1
size: NA

CDR3: CASSPAVWGSVYEQYF
DNA: TGTGCCAGCAGCCCCGCGGTCTGGGGGAGTGTCTACGAGCAGTACTTC
V: TRBV7-2
J: TRBJ2-7
D: NA
size: NA

CDR3: CAISSAGTRNQPQHF
DNA: TGTGCCATCAGTTCTGCAGGGACGAGGAATCAGCCCCAGCATTTT
V: TRBV10-3
J: TRBJ1-5
D: NA
size: NA

CDR3: CASTDRAYEQYF
DNA: TGTGCCAGCACTGACAGGGCCTACGAGCAGTACTTC
V: TRBV2
J: TRBJ2-7
D: TRBD1
size: NA

CDR3: CASSAARDEQYF
DNA: TGTGCCAGCAGCGCGGCCCGGGACGAGCAGTACTTC
V: TRBV5-6
J: TRBJ2-7
D: NA
size: NA

CDR3: CAWSANLQGFGTEAFF
DNA: TGTGCCTGGAGTGCAAACCTACAGGGTTTCGGCACTGAAGCTTTCTTT
V: TRBV30
J: TRBJ1-1
D: NA
size: NA

CDR3: CASTPLLNTEAFF
DNA: TGTGCCAGCACCCCGCTCCTGAACACTGAAGCTTTCTTT
V: TRBV7-9
J: TRBJ1-1
D: NA
size: NA

CDR3: CSVEGGNTIYF
DNA: TGCAGCGTTGAAGGGGGAAACACCATATATTTT
V: TRBV29-1
J: TRBJ1-3
D: NA
size: NA

CDR3: CASGPGLRLNIQYF
DNA: TGTGCTAGTGGTCCCGGGCTGCGACTTAACATTCAGTACTTC
V: TRBV12-5
J: TRBJ2-4
D: NA
size: NA

CDR3: CASSRGLTGELFF
DNA: TGTGCCAGCAGCCGGGGCCTCACCGGGGAGCTGTTTTTT
V: TRBV5-6
J: TRBJ2-2
D: NA
size: NA

CDR3: CASSFGGGAETQYF
DNA: TGTGCCAGCAGCTTTGGCGGGGGGGCGGAGACCCAGTACTTC
V: TRBV5-5
J: TRBJ2-5
D: TRBD2
size: NA

CDR3: CASRDRPPKGYTF
DNA: TGTGCCAGCAGGGACAGGCCGCCGAAAGGCTACACCTTC
V: TRBV25-1
J: TRBJ1-2
D: TRBD1
size: NA

CDR3: CAIRERNTEAFF
DNA: TGTGCCATAAGGGAGCGGAACACTGAAGCTTTCTTT
V: TRBV28
J: TRBJ1-1
D: NA
size: NA

CDR3: CASSLRSLNLDRGDTWTEAFF
DNA: TGTGCCAGCAGTTTACGATCGCTAAACCTCGACAGGGGCGATACTTGGACTGAAGCTTTCTTT
V: TRBV27
J: TRBJ1-1
D: TRBD1
size: NA

CDR3: CASSLVGYEQYF
DNA: TGTGCCAGCAGCTTAGTCGGCTACGAGCAGTACTTC
V: TRBV11-2
J: TRBJ2-7
D: NA
size: NA

CDR3: CATSGTDMNTEAFF
DNA: TGTGCCACGTCAGGGACAGACATGAACACTGAAGCTTTCTTT
V: TRBV10-3
J: TRBJ1-1
D: TRBD1
size: NA

CDR3: CASSLRPQETQYF
DNA: TGCGCCAGCAGCTTGCGTCCTCAAGAGACCCAGTACTTC
V: TRBV5-1
J: TRBJ2-5
D: NA
size: NA

CDR3: CASSFLALAGELFF
DNA: TGTGCCAGCAGTTTCCTAGCCCTCGCCGGGGAGCTGTTTTTT
V: TRBV28
J: TRBJ2-2
D: NA
size: NA

CDR3: CASSSDSHQPQHF
DNA: TGTGCCAGCAGTTCCGACAGTCATCAGCCCCAGCATTTT
V: TRBV27
J: TRBJ1-5
D: NA
size: NA

CDR3: CASSVVPSGSTDTQYF
DNA: TGTGCCAGCAGCGTAGTACCCAGCGGGAGCACAGATACGCAGTATTTT
V: TRBV9
J: TRBJ2-3
D: NA
size: NA

CDR3: CSANTGDIQYF
DNA: TGCAGTGCTAATACAGGGGACATTCAGTACTTC
V: TRBV20-1
J: TRBJ2-4
D: TRBD1
size: NA

CDR3: CASSPARGQGFGNEQFF
DNA: TGTGCCAGCAGTCCTGCCCGGGGACAGGGATTCGGCAATGAGCAGTTCTTC
V: TRBV28
J: TRBJ2-1
D: TRBD1
size: NA

CDR3: CASSIVEGNIQYF
DNA: TGTGCCAGTAGTATAGTGGAGGGAAACATTCAGTACTTC
V: TRBV19
J: TRBJ2-4
D: NA
size: NA

CDR3: CASRLGTYTDTQYF
DNA: TGTGCCAGCAGGCTAGGTACCTACACAGATACGCAGTATTTT
V: TRBV2
J: TRBJ2-3
D: NA
size: NA

CDR3: CAWSRGWDTIYF
DNA: TGTGCCTGGAGTAGAGGGTGGGACACCATATATTTT
V: TRBV30
J: TRBJ1-3
D: NA
size: NA